Presented here are 9 T cell receptor beta chains from one specimen sequenced in a study of identical twins (TCRdb year 2016). The method was 5' RACE. Reads for this sample came from an Illumina HiSeq 2000. The public sequencing data were trimmed at Q25 with fastp and processed into clonotypes with MiXCR by TCRdb, which kept only in-frame beta chains. Rows matching on CDR3 protein sequence are summarized as one entry with the most common DNA and genes. The sample table shows some 790,000 distinct CDR3 sequences, and about 20% are seen once. Around 13% of the sample is held by the ten biggest clonotypes. These sequences were also reported in another study, on T cells expressing NK-cell markers.

Sequenced sample: PBMCs. The receptors shown here come from a woman aged 18-29 years in good health.

The chain is built from TRBV15 and TRBJ2-7; TRBD2 matches at 8 bases. CDR1 LNHNV and CDR2 YYDKDF come from the germline V gene (reference sequence). The CDR3 consists of 14 residues. V lost 0 bases and J lost 6; bases outside the gene matches: 4. CDR3 sequence: CATSRDLGTSEQYF. Here the CDR3 DNA reads TGTGCCACCAGCAGAGATTTGGGGACTAGCGAGCAGTACTTC. The entire variable domain, with the rest obtained from reference TRBV15 and TRBJ2-7, is as follows: DAMVIQNPRYQVTQFGKPVTLSCSQTLNHNVMYWYQQKSSQAPKLLFHYYDKDFNNEADTPDNFQSRRPNTSFCFLDIRSPGLGDTAMYLCATSRDLGTSEQYFGPGTRLTVT.

The genes are TRBV3-1 and TRBJ2-3, with a weak D call TRBD2 (6 bases). There are 16 residues in the CDR3. Germline CDR1 reads LGHDT; CDR2 reads YNNKEL (reference sequence). V was pared by 0 bases and J by 2 bases, with 12 bases between. The CDR3 sequence: CASSQDAGWVTDTQYF. In DNA, the CDR3 is TGTGCCAGCAGCCAAGATGCGGGATGGGTCACAGATACGCAGTATTTT.

This clonotype was counted between two and nine times. The chain uses TRBV7-9 and TRBJ2-3, with D possibly matching TRBD2 (6 bases). V lost 2 bases to trimming and J lost 0 bases, with 9 bases between them. The length of the CDR3 is 15 residues. Germline CDR1 SEHNR, CDR2 FQNEAQ (reference sequence). In DNA, the CDR3 is TGTGCCAGCAGCTTATCGGGGGATAGCACAGATACGCAGTATTTT. Translation gives CASSLSGDSTDTQYF.

V usage is TRBV10-3 and J usage is TRBJ2-3; a possible D gene is TRBD1 (6 bases). Germline V CDR1 and CDR2: ENHRY, SYGVKD. This CDR3 region has 14 residues. V lost 3 bases and J 0 bases, leaving 7 bases between the germline ends. The DNA for the CDR3 is TGTGCCATCAGTGAAAGGGGGAGCACAGATACGCAGTATTTT. Protein sequence: CAISERGSTDTQYF.

V usage is TRBV4-2 and J usage is TRBJ2-7; D assignment may be TRBD1 or TRBD2 (6 bases each). Germline V gene sequence: CDR1 LGHNA, CDR2 YNFKEQ. Trimming shortened V by 4 bases and J by 8 bases, and 21 bases separated the two germline ends. This CDR3 spans 15 amino acids. Here the CDR3 DNA reads TGTGCCAGCAGCCCAGTCGGGGGCCTTATCCCAAAGCAGTACTTC. This codes for CASSPVGGLIPKQYF.

DNA for the CDR3: TGTGCCAGCAGCGAAGTCCCCGCGGGGGGTCAAGAGACCCAGTACTTC. It codes for CASSEVPAGGQETQYF. V and J are TRBV4-2 and TRBJ2-5, with TRBD2 matching 8 bases. This CDR3 spans 16 amino acids. The germline V gene has CDR1 LGHNA and CDR2 YNFKEQ. Trimming at V came to 5 bases and at J to 2 bases, leaving 10 bases not matched to a gene.

The chain couples TRBV7-2 to TRBJ1-2; D gene uncertain. Germline V gene lookup returns CDR1 SGHTA and CDR2 FQGNSA. V dropped 3 bases and J dropped 2 bases, with 4 bases sitting between them. The CDR3 runs 12 residues. For the CDR3, the DNA is TGTGCCAGCAGCTTGATCAACTATGGCTACACCTTC. Translated: CASSLINYGYTF.

This clonotype has only a few counts. V is TRBV5-1 and J is TRBJ2-5; D gene uncertain. The CDR3 is made up of 15 amino acids. CDR1 SGHRS and CDR2 YFSETQ come from the germline V gene. V was pared by 0 bases and J by 1 base, with 10 bases between. CDR3 loop: CASSLEVPVQETQYF. CDR3 DNA sequence: TGCGCCAGCAGCTTGGAGGTTCCGGTCCAAGAGACCCAGTACTTC.

This chain uses TRBV11-2 with TRBJ2-1, with 10 bases fitting TRBD2. Trimming took 0 bases from V and 10 from J; bases not matched to a gene: 9. Germline V gene data show CDR1 as SGHAT and CDR2 as FQNNGV. The CDR3 is 16 amino acids. CDR3 DNA: TGTGCCAGCAGCTTAGATACGATAGCGGGAGGATCCGAGCAGTTCTTC. It encodes CASSLDTIAGGSEQFF.